Following are 30 T cell receptor beta chains from one sample sequenced in a study of OX40 agonist ivuxolimab in advanced cancers. Assay: immunoSEQ multiplex PCR; the TCRdb copy retains only in-frame clones and omits some. The data show more than 80,000 clones, 94% seen once. This sample comprised CD4+ or CD8+ T cells sorted from blood, obtained in a trial of the OX40 agonist ivuxolimab. The receptors were sampled from an adult with an advanced solid tumor such as melanoma, head and neck, liver or kidney cancer.

V and J are TRBV11-2 and TRBJ1-4, with D perhaps matching TRBD1 (5 bases). Looked up from germline, CDR1 is SGHAT and CDR2 is FQNNGV. The germline V and J ends were trimmed by 5 bases and 8 bases, with 18 bases remaining between them. CDR3 length: 15 residues. DNA for the CDR3: TGTGCCAGCAGCCTGGTCGGGACGGGGAACGAAAAACTGTTTTTT. Its translation: CASSLVGTGNEKLFF.

The chain combines TRBV6-1 with TRBJ1-2; D uncertain. V was shortened by 1 base and J by 4 bases, with 10 bases between the two germline ends. CDR3 length equals 14 residues. Germline lookup yields CDR1 MNHNS and CDR2 SASEGT. CDR3 loop: CASSEGRGFYGYTF. The DNA of the CDR3 is TGTGCCAGCAGTGAAGGTAGAGGCTTCTATGGCTACACCTTC.

The chain joins TRBV5-4 to TRBJ2-2, with unresolved D. The ends were cut back, 6 bases at V and 5 bases at J, with 11 bases in the middle. The CDR3 runs to 13 residues. The germline CDR1 and CDR2 sequences are SGHNT and YYREEE (reference sequence). The CDR3 is CASTFDGTGELFF. The DNA for the CDR3 is TGTGCCAGCACCTTCGACGGGACCGGGGAGCTGTTTTTT.

The genes are TRBV7-9 and TRBJ2-6; no firm D call. Trimming pared 1 base from V and 0 bases from J, leaving 16 bases between. The CDR3 consists of 19 residues. Germline V gene lookup returns CDR1 SEHNR and CDR2 FQNEAQ (reference sequence). CDR3 in amino acids: CASSLEVRSKASGANVLTF. In DNA form, the CDR3 reads TGTGCCAGCAGCTTAGAGGTCCGCTCTAAAGCCTCTGGGGCCAACGTCCTGACTTTC.

The rearrangement links TRBV9 to TRBJ1-3; tentative D call: TRBD1 (5 bases). Germline V lookup: CDR1 SGDLS, CDR2 YYNGEE. Trimming removed 4 bases at V and 2 bases at J, with 16 bases between. The length of the CDR3 is 16 residues. The CDR3 protein is CASSTPRGPAGNTIYF. CDR3 bases: TGTGCCAGCAGCACCCCCCGGGGCCCTGCTGGAAACACCATATATTTT.

The gene calls are TRBV10-3 and TRBJ2-1; D perhaps matches TRBD1 (6 bases). The germline gives CDR1 ENHRY, CDR2 SYGVKD. CDR3 size: 15 residues. Trimming took 5 bases from V and 4 from J, leaving 15 bases between them. CDR3 sequence reads: CAISSKGGRYNEQFF. For the CDR3, the DNA is TGTGCCATCAGTTCAAAAGGGGGTCGGTACAATGAGCAGTTCTTC.

The gene calls are TRBV29-1 and TRBJ1-2; no definite D call. Germline CDR1 and CDR2: SQVTM and ANQGSEA. CDR3 length: 11 residues. With 0 bases removed from V and 6 bases from J, the gap between germline ends came to 5 bases. CDR3 residues: CSVEDLDGYTF. The CDR3 DNA follows: TGCAGCGTTGAAGATCTTGATGGCTACACCTTC.

V gene TRBV7-6 combines with J gene TRBJ1-1; D perhaps matches TRBD1 (5 bases). Trimming left V 5 bases short and J 8 bases short, with 12 bases between. CDR1 SGHVS and CDR2 FNYEAQ come from the germline V gene. CDR3 length equals 12 residues. CDR3 loop: CASSPDSGEAFF. The CDR3 coding sequence is TGTGCCAGCAGCCCTGACAGTGGGGAAGCTTTCTTT.

The chain carries TRBV5-4 and TRBJ1-6; 7 bases match TRBD1. The CDR3 length is 19 residues. V was pared by 0 bases and J by 0 bases, with 9 bases of the junction left unmatched. Looked up from germline, CDR1 is SGHNT and CDR2 is YYREEE (reference sequence). CDR3 sequence (DNA): TGTGCCAGCAGCTTGGCTCCCGGGACAGCGAGCTCCTATAATTCACCCCTCCACTTT. The encoded protein is CASSLAPGTASSYNSPLHF.

The chain couples TRBV6-5 to TRBJ2-5; 9 positions agree with TRBD2. V lost 0 bases, J lost 5 bases, and 7 bases stayed unmatched. The germline CDR1 and CDR2 sequences are MNHEY and SVGAGI. The CDR3 runs 16 residues. This chain's CDR3 is CASSYSTSGSMETQYF. The CDR3 nucleotides are TGTGCCAGCAGTTACTCGACTAGCGGTAGTATGGAGACCCAGTACTTC.

Here the CDR3 reads CASSFVGTGGPGELFF. CDR3 nucleotides: TGTGCCAGCAGCTTCGTAGGGACAGGGGGCCCCGGGGAGCTGTTTTTT. The J gene is TRBJ2-2, the V gene TRBV13; TRBD1 aligns across 12 bases. The J segment lost 6 bases and the V segment lost 3 bases, leaving 5 bases of the junction unmatched. This CDR3 comprises 16 residues. The germline gives CDR1 PRHDT, CDR2 FYEKMQ (reference sequence).

This clone has a handful of counts. The chain is built from TRBV5-1 and TRBJ1-6; 10 bases fit TRBD1. The germline V gene encodes CDR1 SGHRS and CDR2 YFSETQ. The CDR3 contains 15 residues. V shed 4 bases, J shed 10 bases, and the junction held 8 bases outside the gene matches. CDR3: CASSIGTGVGSPLHF. In nucleotides, the CDR3 is TGCGCCAGCAGCATCGGGACAGGGGTAGGATCACCCCTCCACTTT.

V is TRBV6-5 and J is TRBJ1-2; perhaps TRBD1 as D (5 bases). CDR3 length: 14 amino acids. CDR1 MNHEY and CDR2 SVGAGI come from the germline V gene. V shed 3 bases and J shed 8 bases, with 16 bases lying between them. CDR3 coding DNA: TGTGCCAGCAGTTATCTTCAGGGACGAGGGGGCTACACCTTC. Protein product: CASSYLQGRGGYTF.

The J gene is TRBJ2-1, the V gene TRBV6-1, with D perhaps TRBD2 (6 bases). The CDR3 is 14 amino acids. Trimming took off 2 bases at V and 3 bases at J, with 8 bases between the two ends. From germline, CDR1 is MNHNS and CDR2 SASEGT. The DNA for the CDR3 is TGTGCCAGCAGTGAACGGGGACTCTACAATGAGCAGTTCTTC. As protein: CASSERGLYNEQFF.

The V gene is TRBV4-2, the J gene TRBJ2-1, with D maybe TRBD1 (6 bases). Trimming took off 1 base at V and 7 bases at J, with 11 bases between the two ends. The CDR3 contains 14 residues. In germline, CDR1 is LGHNA, CDR2 YNFKEQ. CDR3 loop: CASSQVDSSNEQFF. Here the CDR3 DNA reads TGTGCCAGCAGCCAAGTGGACAGCTCAAATGAGCAGTTCTTC.

This chain uses TRBV7-6 with TRBJ2-3; TRBD1 might be the D (6 bases). Germline V gene sequence: CDR1 SGHVS, CDR2 FNYEAQ. This CDR3 has 17 amino acids. Trimming took off 5 bases at V and 3 bases at J, with 21 bases between the two ends. The CDR3 DNA is TGTGCCAGCAGCAACGGACCAGGGGCGCTGGGGACAGATACGCAGTATTTT. Amino acids: CASSNGPGALGTDTQYF.

The chain's CDR3 is CASSQTSGPISYEQYF. The CDR3 nucleotides read TGTGCCAGCAGCCAGACTAGCGGCCCAATATCCTACGAGCAGTACTTC. The rearrangement uses TRBV7-9 and TRBJ2-7; TRBD2 agrees at 9 bases. CDR3 length: 16 residues. V was clipped by 5 bases and J by 1 base; unmatched bases: 9. Germline values: CDR1 SEHNR, CDR2 FQNEAQ (reference sequence). Combining the CDR3 with reference TRBV7-9 and TRBJ2-7 gives the whole variable domain DTGVSQNPRHKITKRGQNVTFRCDPISEHNRLYWYRQTLGQGPEFLTYFQNEAQLEKSRLLSDRFSAERPKGSFSTLEIQRTEQGDSAMYLCASSQTSGPISYEQYFGPGTRLTVT.

J is TRBJ1-1 and V is TRBV6-5, with 8 bases matching TRBD1. CDR1 and CDR2 from the germline V gene are MNHEY and SVGAGI. The CDR3 is 14 amino acids. V shed 6 bases, J shed 1 base, and the junction held 4 bases outside the gene matches. CDR3 DNA: TGTGCCAGCAGCCCGACAGGGGCGAACACTGAAGCTTTCTTT. Protein: CASSPTGANTEAFF.

V usage is TRBV9 and J usage is TRBJ2-7, with D unresolved. The CDR3 is 15 amino acids. Germline V gene lookup returns CDR1 SGDLS and CDR2 YYNGEE. Trimming cost V 0 bases and J 3 bases, with 13 bases left between them. The CDR3 is CASSVVSGPNYEQYF. The CDR3 coding sequence is TGTGCCAGCAGCGTAGTTTCCGGGCCGAACTACGAGCAGTACTTC.

V usage is TRBV11-2 and J usage is TRBJ2-1, with unresolved D. CDR3 size: 15 residues. The V and J ends lost 1 base and 4 bases respectively, with 11 bases between them. Per germline, CDR1 SGHAT and CDR2 FQNNGV. CDR3 residues: CASSLVPARYNEQFF. The CDR3 DNA reads as TGTGCCAGCAGCTTAGTTCCAGCGCGGTACAATGAGCAGTTCTTC.

The chain joins TRBV27 to TRBJ1-6, with D possibly matching TRBD1 (5 bases). The germline V gene has CDR1 MNHEY and CDR2 SMNVEV (reference sequence). V lost 3 bases and J lost 2, with 5 bases in between. This CDR3 is built from 14 residues. The CDR3 region has the DNA TGTGCCAGCAGTTTGGGGGCCTATAATTCACCCCTCCACTTT. It specifies CASSLGAYNSPLHF.

The rearrangement uses TRBV6-5 and TRBJ2-5, with D unclear. CDR3 length: 11 residues. V was clipped by 8 bases and J by 7 bases, with 11 bases between them. Looked up from germline, CDR1 is MNHEY and CDR2 is SVGAGI. The CDR3 DNA sequence: TGTGCCAGCCAAACGGGTGGGACCCAGTACTTC. Translating it yields CASQTGGTQYF.

J is TRBJ2-3 and V is TRBV30; D might be TRBD2 (5 bases). Trimming pared 3 bases from V and 12 bases from J, leaving 22 bases between. The CDR3 extends over 14 amino acids. Germline V gene sequence: CDR1 GTSNPN, CDR2 SVGIG (reference sequence). The CDR3 protein is CAWRDAGPHLIQYF. Here the CDR3 DNA reads TGTGCCTGGAGGGACGCGGGCCCCCACTTAATTCAGTATTTT.

The rearrangement uses TRBV7-2 and TRBJ2-4, with 13 bases identical to TRBD2. Germline-derived CDR1 and CDR2 are SGHTA and FQGNSA. This CDR3 contains 16 residues. Losses at the gene ends were 5 bases for V and 8 bases for J; bases not matched to a gene: 9. Here the CDR3 DNA reads TGTGCCAGCAGCGAGGGACTAGCGGGGCTCACGGACATTCAGTACTTC. Protein product: CASSEGLAGLTDIQYF.

This clone was counted a single time. The gene calls are TRBV10-2 and TRBJ2-3; D uncertain. Deletions cut 3 bases from V and 2 bases from J, with 9 bases between. Germline CDR1 reads WSHSY; CDR2 reads SAAADI. The length of the CDR3 is 14 residues. In DNA form, the CDR3 reads TGCGCCAGCAGTGACGCCAGATTCACAGATACGCAGTATTTT. Protein product: CASSDARFTDTQYF.

The V and J genes are TRBV27 and TRBJ2-4; tentatively, D is TRBD2 (7 bases). CDR1 MNHEY and CDR2 SMNVEV come from the germline V gene (reference sequence). V was shortened by 4 bases and J by 7 bases, with 17 bases between the two germline ends. This CDR3 region has 15 residues. CDR3 coding DNA: TGTGCCAGCAGTTCCAGGAATGGGGGGGCCAACATTCAGTACTTC. The encoded protein is CASSSRNGGANIQYF.

DNA for the CDR3: TGTGCCAGCAGTGAGGGGCCTAGCTCCTACGAGCAGTACTTC. Translating gives CASSEGPSSYEQYF. The gene calls are TRBV6-1 and TRBJ2-7, with D maybe TRBD1 (5 bases). The CDR3 has 14 amino acids. Per the germline V gene, CDR1 is MNHNS and CDR2 is SASEGT. V was cut by 3 bases and J by 0 bases, with 9 bases left in between.

The gene calls are TRBV2 and TRBJ1-1; D is uncertain. Between the trimmed V and J ends, which lost 6 bases and 1 base, there was a span of 12 bases. CDR1 is SNHLY and CDR2 is FYNNEI in the germline V gene. CDR3 size: 14 residues. The CDR3 sequence is CASRPRRENTEAFF. In DNA form, the CDR3 reads TGTGCCAGCAGACCCAGACGGGAGAACACTGAAGCTTTCTTT.

Regarding this clone: At one of its ends the junction is not consistent with the germline gene, which may arise from a read error. The chain has TRBV7-9 and TRBJ2-1; 7 bases fit TRBD2. The CDR3 is made up of 15 amino acids. Germline V CDR1 and CDR2: SEHNR, FQNEAQ (reference sequence). CDR3 coding DNA: TGTGCCAGCAGCGTAGCCCTAGCGGTGTACAATGAGCAGTTCTTC. Its protein product is CASSVALAVYNEQFF. The variable domain in full, with the rest retrieved from reference TRBV7-9 and TRBJ2-1, is DTGVSQNPRHKITKRGQNVTFRCDPISEHNRLYWYRQTLGQGPEFLTYFQNEAQLEKSRLLSDRFSAERPKGSFSTLEIQRTEQGDSAMYLCASSVALAVYNEQFFGPGTRLTVL.

The gene calls are TRBV29-1 and TRBJ2-5; tentative D call: TRBD1 (6 bases). The length of the CDR3 is 13 residues. The V end lost 5 bases, the J end lost 0 bases, and 10 bases lay between the germline ends. Germline V lookup: CDR1 SQVTM, CDR2 ANQGSEA. CDR3 loop: CSVFTGYQETQYF. CDR3 DNA: TGCAGCGTTTTCACAGGGTACCAAGAGACCCAGTACTTC.